A single sample is the source of the 5 T cell receptor beta chains below, sequenced in a study of blood T cell repertoires in COVID-19. Generated by immunoSEQ multiplex PCR, the TCRdb table keeps only in-frame clones and is missing some. The table lists around 180,000 clones, about nine tenths of them singletons. Material for sequencing was peripheral blood. The receptors were sampled from a man between 65 and 85 years old with active or convalescent COVID-19.

This chain connects TRBV5-4 to TRBJ1-6, with D tentatively TRBD1 (5 bases). V was clipped by 4 bases and J by 14 bases, with 13 bases between them. The CDR3 is made up of 12 amino acids. Germline CDR1 and CDR2: SGHNT and YYREEE (reference sequence). The CDR3 loop reads CASSVPQGALHF. CDR3 nucleotide sequence: TGTGCCAGCAGCGTTCCCCAAGGGGCCCTCCACTTT.

J is TRBJ1-5 and V is TRBV28, with D possibly TRBD1 on 5 matching bases. CDR1 and CDR2 (germline): MDHEN, SYDVKM. The CDR3 is 12 residues long. V gave up 11 bases and J gave up 6 bases, with 14 bases separating them. The CDR3 nucleotides read TGTGCCTCCTCCGGAGGGGTTCAGCCCCAGCATTTT. This translates into CASSGGVQPQHF.

CDR3 DNA sequence: TGTGCCACCAGTACTGGGGGGAGGAGTCAGCCCCAGCATTTT. It specifies CATSTGGRSQPQHF. The rearrangement uses TRBV24-1 and TRBJ1-5, with a possible D match to TRBD1 (5 bases). Between the trimmed V and J ends, which lost 6 bases and 6 bases, there was a span of 14 bases. Germline V gene sequence: CDR1 KGHDR, CDR2 SFDVKD. This CDR3 is built from 14 residues.

The chain uses TRBV5-4 and TRBJ2-7, with D unclear. V shed 2 bases and J shed 0 bases, with 12 bases lying between them. This CDR3 has 15 residues. CDR1 and CDR2 (germline): SGHNT, YYREEE (reference sequence). DNA of the CDR3: TGTGCCAGCAGCTTCGAGCGTGAGAGCTCCTACGAGCAGTACTTC. This codes for CASSFERESSYEQYF.

V is TRBV5-4 and J is TRBJ2-1, with TRBD2 matching 8 bases. The V gene's germline CDR1 is SGHNT and CDR2 YYREEE (reference sequence). The CDR3 loop spans 16 amino acids. J lost 0 bases, V lost 4 bases, and 6 bases had no gene match. In DNA form, the CDR3 reads TGTGCCAGCAGCAGGGGCGGGGGGCCCTCCTACAATGAGCAGTTCTTC. Its translation is CASSRGGGPSYNEQFF.